Listed below are T cell receptor beta chains from one sample, sequenced in a study of PD-L1 blockade in urothelial cancer. Profiled with immunoSEQ multiplex PCR; TCRdb holds only in-frame clones, not every one. The sample has under 95,000 clones; 85% to 90% are singletons. The sequencing here drew on PBMCs, taken around atezolizumab (anti-PD-L1) treatment. These receptors were obtained from a man aged 55-75 years with urothelial cancer. CDR3s include the opening cysteine and the closing phenylalanine or tryptophan. The D gene is left open where the match is weak. Where a row states a size, it is once, few, many or the class of an expanded clone; other rows omit it.

>.|TRBJ1-3|.|TRBV9
TGTGCCAGCAGCGTCAATTCCCTAGGCGGATCTGGAAACACCATATATTTT
CASSVNSLGGSGNTIYF
>TRBD1|TRBJ1-2|.|TRBV2
TGTGCCAGCAGGGAGACAGGGAGCGACACCTTC
CASRETGSDTF
>.|TRBJ1-2|.|TRBV27
TGTGCCAGCAGTTTATCGGAGGGGAAGGGAGGCTACACCTTC
CASSLSEGKGGYTF
>.|TRBJ2-7|.|TRBV20-1
TGCAGTGCTGGGGGAGGTTACGAGCAGTACTTC
CSAGGGYEQYF
>.|TRBJ1-2|.|TRBV19
TGTGCCAGTAGGCTGAGGGAGCAGCATCTTAACTATGGCTACACCTTC
CASRLREQHLNYGYTF
>.|TRBJ1-4|once|TRBV11-2
TGTGCCAGCAGCCGGCGCGTGTGGACGGGAAATAATGAAAAACTGTTTTTT
CASSRRVWTGNNEKLFF
>TRBD1|TRBJ2-3|.|TRBV5-1
TGCGCCAGCAGCTTGTGGGACAGGGGAACAGATACGCAGTATTTT
CASSLWDRGTDTQYF
>TRBD1|TRBJ1-2|.|TRBV7-2
TGTGCCAGCAGCTTAGGGACAGGATCTGTTTTGCGTGGCTACACCTTC
CASSLGTGSVLRGYTF
>TRBD1|TRBJ1-5|.|TRBV2
TGTGCCAGCACGGGACAGCTGAATCAGCCCCAGCATTTT
CASTGQLNQPQHF
>TRBD1|TRBJ1-4|.|TRBV28
TGTGCCAGCAGTTCGGGACAGGGCGGTTTCTCGCAAAAACTGTTTTTT
CASSSGQGGFSQKLFF
>TRBD1|TRBJ2-7|.|TRBV11-3
TGTGCCAGCAGCTCCAGGGACAGTATCTCCTACGAGCAGTACTTC
CASSSRDSISYEQYF
>.|TRBJ2-1|once|TRBV2
TGTGCCAGCAGGGGGCCGACGGACAATGAGCAGTTCTTC
CASRGPTDNEQFF
>.|TRBJ1-1|.|TRBV5-4
TGTGCCAGCAGCTTGAGCGCGAACACTGAAGCTTTCTTT
CASSLSANTEAFF
>.|TRBJ1-2|.|TRBV10-3
TGTGCCATCAGTGGACAGGAGACTAACTATGGCTACACCTTC
CAISGQETNYGYTF
>.|TRBJ2-7|.|TRBV28
TGTGCCAGCAGCTCCCAGGTCGGCTACGAGCAGTACTTC
CASSSQVGYEQYF
>TRBD2|TRBJ2-3|.|TRBV11-2
TGTGCCAGCAGCTTAGACCCAGCGGGGGATAACACAGATACGCAGTATTTT
CASSLDPAGDNTDTQYF
>TRBD1|TRBJ2-7|once|TRBV7-3
TGTGCCAGCAGAACCGGGACAGGGGTTTTCGAGCAGTACTTC
CASRTGTGVFEQYF
>.|TRBJ1-2|.|TRBV9
TGTGCCAGCGGGGGGGCGCTCTATGGCTACACCTTC
CASGGALYGYTF
>TRBD2|TRBJ2-1|once|TRBV6-4
TGTGCCAGCAGCGACGGGGCTAGCGGGAGGGGGCTGTTCTTC
CASSDGASGRGLFF
>.|TRBJ1-5|.|TRBV7-9
TGTGCCAGCAGCCCAGCAGCCGTGGCGGGTCAGCCCCAGCATTTT
CASSPAAVAGQPQHF
>TRBD2|TRBJ2-1|.|TRBV6-5
TGTGCCAGCAAAGGACTAGCCGATAATGAGCAGTTCTTC
CASKGLADNEQFF
>.|TRBJ2-7|.|TRBV6-1
TGTGCCAGCAGTATAGTGAGTCTTACCTACGAGCAGTACTTC
CASSIVSLTYEQYF
>TRBD1|TRBJ2-7|.|TRBV6-5
TGTGCCAGCAGTCCCCCGGGACAGAAAACATACGAGCAGTACTTC
CASSPPGQKTYEQYF
>.|TRBJ1-1|.|TRBV19
TGTGCCAGTAGAATTAGTGATTTCACTGAAGCTTTCTTT
CASRISDFTEAFF
>TRBD1|TRBJ1-2|.|TRBV18
TGTGCCAGCTCACCAGTCACAGGACAGGGGGCTAGCGGCTACACCTTC
CASSPVTGQGASGYTF
>TRBD2|TRBJ2-2|.|TRBV4-1
TGCGCCAGCAGCCCCAGGGAGGGGTTAACAAGCGGGGAGCTGTTTTTT
CASSPREGLTSGELFF
>.|TRBJ1-2|.|TRBV6-5
TGTGCCAGCAGTTACTCGTACAGGGCGAAGGATGGCTACACCTTC
CASSYSYRAKDGYTF
>TRBD1|TRBJ1-1|.|TRBV30
TGTGCCTGGAGTAGGACAGGAAATATCGGAGGGTACACTGAAGCTTTCTTT
CAWSRTGNIGGYTEAFF
>.|TRBJ2-2|.|TRBV14
TGTGCCAGCAAGACGGGACTGGAGCTGTTTTTT
CASKTGLELFF
>.|TRBJ1-2|.|TRBV9
TGTGCCAGCAGCGTAGGACAGGTTTTTTATGGCTACACCTTC
CASSVGQVFYGYTF
>TRBD1|TRBJ1-2|once|TRBV30
TGTGCCTGGAGTGTACAACAGGGGCCAAACTATGGCTACACCTTC
CAWSVQQGPNYGYTF
>.|TRBJ2-1|few|TRBV7-3
TGTGCCAGCAGCTTACCCCAGTCCAGCTACAATGAGCAGTTCTTC
CASSLPQSSYNEQFF
>TRBD2|TRBJ2-3|.|TRBV5-1
TGCGCCAGCAGCTTGGGACTAGCCACAGATACGCAGTATTTT
CASSLGLATDTQYF
>.|TRBJ2-7|.|TRBV7-9
TGTGCCAGCAGCCTCAGACAGACCTACGAGCAGTACTTC
CASSLRQTYEQYF
>.|TRBJ1-4|.|TRBV6-6
TGTGCCAGCAGGACTGGGGGGGCAGGGGAAAAACTGTTTTTT
CASRTGGAGEKLFF
>TRBD2|TRBJ2-5|.|TRBV11-2
TGTGCCAGCAGCGTCGGGAGGGAGACCCAGTACTTC
CASSVGRETQYF
>TRBD1|TRBJ1-4|.|TRBV2
TGTGCCAGCAGTGAGGGACAGGGGGACGAAAAACTGTTTTTT
CASSEGQGDEKLFF
>.|TRBJ2-2|.|TRBV6-6
TGTGCCAGCCTGAAGGGCGGAGGGACCGGGGAGCTGTTTTTT
CASLKGGGTGELFF
>.|TRBJ2-7|.|TRBV15
TGTGCCACCAGCAGAGATCGGTGGGCCGCCTACGAGCAGTACTTC
CATSRDRWAAYEQYF
>TRBD1|TRBJ2-7|.|TRBV6-6
TGTGCCAGTACAGACAGGGGATCCTCCTACGAGCAGTACTTC
CASTDRGSSYEQYF
>TRBD1|TRBJ1-1|.|TRBV12-5
TGTGCTAGTGCCGGACAGGGCGGTAAGGTGAACACTGAAGCTTTCTTT
CASAGQGGKVNTEAFF
>.|TRBJ1-1|.|TRBV18
TGTGCCAGCTCACCATATCAGGGAATGAACACTGAAGCTTTCTTT
CASSPYQGMNTEAFF
>TRBD1|TRBJ1-4|.|TRBV4-1
TGCGCCAGCAGCCAACCCGGGACAGCTGCAACTAATGAAAAACTGTTTTTT
CASSQPGTAATNEKLFF
>.|TRBJ2-5|.|TRBV10-3
TGTGCCATCAGTGAAGCGGACAGCATCCAAGAGACCCAGTACTTC
CAISEADSIQETQYF
>.|TRBJ1-2|.|TRBV2
TGTGCCAGCAGTAAAGCGCTTAGCGGAACGTATGGCTACACCTTC
CASSKALSGTYGYTF
>.|TRBJ2-7|.|TRBV27
TGTGCCAGCAGTACCGACCTGCGGGGTTCTCGGGGCGAGCAGTACTTC
CASSTDLRGSRGEQYF
>.|TRBJ2-4|.|TRBV7-8
TGTGCCAGCAGCTTAGACAGGGGAGGCATTCAGTACTTC
CASSLDRGGIQYF
>TRBD1|TRBJ2-7|.|TRBV11-3
TGTGCCAGCAGCCCAGGGGACAGATCCTACGAGCAGTACTTC
CASSPGDRSYEQYF
>TRBD2|TRBJ2-7|.|TRBV5-1
TGCGCCAGCAGCTTGGTCCTAGCGGGGGATTACGAGCAGTACTTC
CASSLVLAGDYEQYF
>TRBD1|TRBJ2-6|.|TRBV10-2
TGCGCCAGCAGTAAAGAGACAGGGGCGGGGGCCAACGTCCTGACTTTC
CASSKETGAGANVLTF